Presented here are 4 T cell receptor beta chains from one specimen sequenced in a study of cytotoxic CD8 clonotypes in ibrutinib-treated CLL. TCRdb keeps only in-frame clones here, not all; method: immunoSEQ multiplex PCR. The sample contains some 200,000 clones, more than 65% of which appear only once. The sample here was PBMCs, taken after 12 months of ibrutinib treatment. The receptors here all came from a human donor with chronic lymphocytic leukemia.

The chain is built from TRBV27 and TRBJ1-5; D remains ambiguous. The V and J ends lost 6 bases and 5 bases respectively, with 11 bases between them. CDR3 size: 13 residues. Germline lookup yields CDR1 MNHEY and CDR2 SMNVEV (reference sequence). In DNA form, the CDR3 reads TGTGCCAGCAGGGTAACAGTACATCAGCCCCAGCATTTT. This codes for CASRVTVHQPQHF.

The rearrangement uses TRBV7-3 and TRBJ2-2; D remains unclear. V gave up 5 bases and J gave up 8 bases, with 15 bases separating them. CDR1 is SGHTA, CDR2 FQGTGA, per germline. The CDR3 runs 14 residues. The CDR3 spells CASSPRPIGGELFF. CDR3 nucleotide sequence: TGTGCCAGCAGCCCCCGTCCTATCGGTGGGGAGCTGTTTTTT.

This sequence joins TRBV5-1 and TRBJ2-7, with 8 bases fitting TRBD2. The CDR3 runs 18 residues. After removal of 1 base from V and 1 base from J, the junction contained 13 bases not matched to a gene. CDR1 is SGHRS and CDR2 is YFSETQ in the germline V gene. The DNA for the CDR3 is TGCGCCAGCAGCTTGTTCATCGGGGGGGCGTCTGGGTCCTACGAGCAGTACTTC. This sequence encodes CASSLFIGGASGSYEQYF.

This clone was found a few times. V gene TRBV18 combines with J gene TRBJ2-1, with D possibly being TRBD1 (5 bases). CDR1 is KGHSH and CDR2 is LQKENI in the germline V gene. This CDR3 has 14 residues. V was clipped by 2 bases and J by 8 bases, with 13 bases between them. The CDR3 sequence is CASSPGASRHEQFF. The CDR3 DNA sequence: TGTGCCAGCTCACCAGGGGCCTCGCGCCATGAGCAGTTCTTC.